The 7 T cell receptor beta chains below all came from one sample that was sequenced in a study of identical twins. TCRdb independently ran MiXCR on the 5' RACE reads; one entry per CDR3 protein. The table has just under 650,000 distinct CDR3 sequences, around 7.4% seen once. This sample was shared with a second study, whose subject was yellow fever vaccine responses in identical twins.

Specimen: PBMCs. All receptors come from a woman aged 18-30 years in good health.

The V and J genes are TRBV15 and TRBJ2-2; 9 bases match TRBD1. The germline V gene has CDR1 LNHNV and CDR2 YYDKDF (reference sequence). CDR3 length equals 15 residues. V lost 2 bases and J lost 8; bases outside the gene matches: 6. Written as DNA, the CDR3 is TGTGCCACCAGCAGAAACAAAGGGACAGGGGGGGAGCTGTTTTTT. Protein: CATSRNKGTGGELFF.

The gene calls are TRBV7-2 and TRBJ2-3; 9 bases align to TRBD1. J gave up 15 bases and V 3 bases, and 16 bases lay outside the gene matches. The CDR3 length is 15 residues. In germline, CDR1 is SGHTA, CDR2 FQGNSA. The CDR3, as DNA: TGTGCCAGCAGCTTGGGGACAGGGAGAGCGGCTACGCGTTATTTT. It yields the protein CASSLGTGRAATRYF.

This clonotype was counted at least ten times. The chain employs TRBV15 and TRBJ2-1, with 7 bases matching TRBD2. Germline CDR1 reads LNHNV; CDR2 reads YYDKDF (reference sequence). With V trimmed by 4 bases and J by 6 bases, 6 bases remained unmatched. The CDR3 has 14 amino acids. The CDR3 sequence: CATSKTGTINEQFF. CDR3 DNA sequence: TGTGCCACCAGCAAAACCGGGACTATCAATGAGCAGTTCTTC.

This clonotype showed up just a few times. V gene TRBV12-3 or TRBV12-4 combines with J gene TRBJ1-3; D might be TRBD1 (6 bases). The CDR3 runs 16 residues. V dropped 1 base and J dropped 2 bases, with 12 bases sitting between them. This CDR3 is CASSLVSGGTGNTIYF. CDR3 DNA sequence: TGTGCCAGCAGTTTAGTATCGGGGGGCACTGGAAACACCATATATTTT.

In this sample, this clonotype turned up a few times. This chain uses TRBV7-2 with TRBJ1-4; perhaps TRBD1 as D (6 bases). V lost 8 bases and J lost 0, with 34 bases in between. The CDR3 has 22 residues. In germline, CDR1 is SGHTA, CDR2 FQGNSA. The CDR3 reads CASERGSTGFDPLLATNEKLFF. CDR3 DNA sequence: TGTGCCAGCGAGAGAGGCTCCACAGGGTTTGACCCCCTACTCGCAACTAATGAAAAACTGTTTTTT.

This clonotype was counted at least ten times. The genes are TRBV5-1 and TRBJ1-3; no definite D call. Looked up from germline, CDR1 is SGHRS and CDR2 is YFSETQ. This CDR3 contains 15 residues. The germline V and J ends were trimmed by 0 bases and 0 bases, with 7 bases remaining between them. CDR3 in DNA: TGCGCCAGCAGCTTGGACGCCGCCTCTGGAAACACCATATATTTT. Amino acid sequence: CASSLDAASGNTIYF.

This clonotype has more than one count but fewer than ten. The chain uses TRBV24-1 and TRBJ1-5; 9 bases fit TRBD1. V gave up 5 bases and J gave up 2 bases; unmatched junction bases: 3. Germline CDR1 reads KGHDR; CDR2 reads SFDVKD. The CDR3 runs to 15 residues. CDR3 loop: CATSGRTGGNQPQHF. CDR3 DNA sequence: TGTGCCACCAGTGGACGGACAGGGGGCAATCAGCCCCAGCATTTT.